This TCR beta chain was retrieved from a study of beta chain features in type 1 diabetes. Study observations and caveats: Within each of all four CD4+ subsets, Type 1 diabetes patients had TCRB CDR3s that were moderately but significantly shorter.

What was sequenced were expressed TCRB transcripts, since all of the isolated RNA had been reverse transcribed. TCRdb keeps only in-frame clones here, not all; method: immunoSEQ multiplex PCR. The repertoire holds some 640,000 clones, with over 12% as singletons. About this clone itself: Its antigen is not known.

The CDR3 contains 13 residues. The V and J ends lost 4 bases and 3 bases respectively, with 9 bases between them. Germline CDR1 is SNHLY and CDR2 is FYNNEI. Central memory, naive, regulatory and stem cell-like memory CD4+ cells were sorted by CD45RO/CCR7/CD25/CD127/CD95/CD27. This receptor was taken from a man aged 18 to 35 with type 1 diabetes. The V call is TRBV2, the J call TRBJ1-1; TRBD1 might be the D (5 bases). Source material: naive CD4+ T cells from blood. The CDR3 DNA follows: TGTGCCAGCAGTGGACAGACTTACACTGAAGCTTTCTTT. As protein: CASSGQTYTEAFF.